This TCR beta chain was sequenced in a study of blood T cell repertoires in COVID-19 (TCRdb year 2020). For the study in its entirety: Collaborator samples came from the United States, Italy and Spain and covered acute and convalescent phases of COVID-19. The prospective study material was composed of cDNA or gDNA derived from T cells, B-cell-depleted T cells, or PBMCs. The dataset comprised deeply sampled blood TCRbeta repertoires from subjects exposed to, actively infected with, or recovered from COVID-19. The repertoires were made available in a free public database intended to serve as a resource for research on the immune response to SARS-CoV-2. The samples were drawn from the first 160 participants of the ongoing ImmuneRACE study and from 950 to 1,500 subjects provided by 6 global collaborators. Nearly every sample came with metadata listing a de-identified subject ID, COVID-19 status, age in years and sex. HLA class I and class II types, where available, came from metadata supplied by the sample provider rather than from assay-based typing. Study-level results and caveats: How much clinical and demographic metadata was included differed by source and by participant, and the metadata was provided uncurated.

Each collaborating institution followed its own protocols to collect whole blood in K2EDTA tubes. For TCRbeta analysis, collaborator samples were shipped as frozen whole blood, as isolated PBMCs, or as DNA extracted from either sample type. TCRbeta CDR3 regions were amplified from genomic DNA by means of the immunoSEQ Assay, a bias-controlled multiplex PCR. In the authors' own workflow: The number of nucleated cells in each sample was estimated from the amplification of reference gene primers within the assay. To quantify the absolute abundance of each unique TCRbeta CDR3 rearrangement, sequence reads were collapsed and filtered. For each sample, productive Simpson clonality was calculated as the square root of Simpson's diversity index across productive rearrangements. TCRdb stores this immuneACCESS table with in-frame sequences only. Part of the clones is absent; in the studies checked, under half of the shortfall reflects unresolved V genes, and no reason is known for the rest. V and J calls and clone size come straight from that table; D and trimming were deduced from the DNA. The sample data list approximately 200,000 clones, and 88% of these were observed just once. Around 1.2% of the sample lies in the top ten.

The sample holds one count of this clone. No cognate antigen has been identified for it. No qualities accompany the bases; no much larger clone lies one base away. The CDR1 and CDR2 encoded by the germline V gene are MGHRA and YSYEKL. The CDR3 starts with the cysteine, ends with the phenylalanine, and has 13 residues. Only the CDR3 portion is preserved as DNA: 39 bases, with reading frame beginning at the first base. V loses 2 bases of germline sequence and J loses 1 base, and the interval between the two ends is 4 bases. Input material: peripheral blood. The receptor comes from a man aged 25-40 years with acute or convalescent COVID-19. This chain is built from TRBV4-1 and TRBJ2-3; the D gene cannot be resolved reliably. The CDR3 is CASSQQGTDTQYF. At the DNA level, the sequence is TGCGCCAGCAGCCAACAGGGCACAGATACGCAGTATTTT.